This T cell receptor beta chain appears in the sequencing data of a study of cytomegalovirus exposure and HLA in healthy donors. Regarding the study as a whole: Rarity characterized most TCR sequences, yet some public TCRs appeared in many donors. Later analysis suggested most CMV-associated TCR beta chains were HLA-restricted. An analysis that was carried out later associated some 17,000 TCR beta sequences with HLA alleles at 0.05 false discovery rate.

V lost 3 bases to trimming and J lost 7 bases, with 8 bases between them. The CDR3 is 12 residues long. Germline lookup yields CDR1 LNHDA and CDR2 SQIVND (reference sequence). The PCR used 60 Vbeta and 13 Jbeta primers. Generated by immunoSEQ multiplex PCR, the TCRdb table keeps only in-frame clones and is missing some. The table records roughly 80,000 clones, 75% to 85% of them present only once. To note about this clone: Its antigen is unidentified.

Sequencing was performed on PBMCs. The origin of this receptor is a woman under 40 in good health and CMV-seronegative. V is TRBV19 and J is TRBJ2-3, with D unclear. In DNA, the CDR3 is TGTGCCAGTAGTATGACTGCAAATACGCAGTATTTT. Encoded protein: CASSMTANTQYF. The full variable domain, completed using reference TRBV19 and TRBJ2-3, is DGGITQSPKYLFRKEGQNVTLSCEQNLNHDAMYWYRQDPGQGLRLIYYSQIVNDFQKGDIAEGYSVSREKKESFPLTVTSAQKNPTAFYLCASSMTANTQYFGPGTRLTVL.